Below, one TCR beta chain is given with its context. The method was immunoSEQ multiplex PCR; TCRdb's version includes in-frame clones alone and lacks a portion of them. In the table there are fewer than 30,000 clones, approximately 80% of which are singletons. The data were taken from a study of blood T cell dynamics during melanoma immunotherapy. As for the study in general: Standard first-line treatment here was pembrolizumab or nivolumab plus ipilimumab in metastatic melanoma.

The time point denotes: week 3, after first cycle of checkpoint inhibitor. Germline trimming cut 4 bases from V and 0 bases from J; bases unmatched to any gene: 8. This CDR3 has 16 amino acids. Germline assignment: CDR1 SGHVS and CDR2 FQNEAQ. The sequences come from blood, collected from a patient treated with checkpoint blockade. The chain has TRBV7-8 and TRBJ2-7, with 8 positions matching TRBD1. This receptor was obtained from a human donor with melanoma. The CDR3: CASSYHRDRSSYEQYF. DNA for the CDR3: TGTGCCAGCAGCTACCACCGGGACAGGAGCTCCTACGAGCAGTACTTC. The variable domain in full, with the rest retrieved from reference TRBV7-8 and TRBJ2-7, is GAGVSQSPRYKVAKRGQDVALRCDPISGHVSLFWYQQALGQGPEFLTYFQNEAQLDKSGLPSDRFFAERPEGSVSTLKIQRTQQEDSAVYLCASSYHRDRSSYEQYFGPGTRLTVT.